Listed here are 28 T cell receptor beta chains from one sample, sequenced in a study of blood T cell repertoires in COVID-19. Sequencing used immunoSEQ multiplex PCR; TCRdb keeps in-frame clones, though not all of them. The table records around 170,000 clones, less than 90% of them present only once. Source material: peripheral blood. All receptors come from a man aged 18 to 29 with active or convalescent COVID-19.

In nucleotides, the CDR3 is TGTGCCAGCAGCCCGACTAGCGACAATGAGCAGTTCTTC. This encodes CASSPTSDNEQFF. V and J are TRBV13 and TRBJ2-1, with 8 positions matching TRBD2. The length of the CDR3 is 13 residues. CDR1 and CDR2 from the germline V gene are PRHDT and FYEKMQ (reference sequence). V lost 5 bases to trimming and J lost 5 bases; unmatched junction nucleotides: 2.

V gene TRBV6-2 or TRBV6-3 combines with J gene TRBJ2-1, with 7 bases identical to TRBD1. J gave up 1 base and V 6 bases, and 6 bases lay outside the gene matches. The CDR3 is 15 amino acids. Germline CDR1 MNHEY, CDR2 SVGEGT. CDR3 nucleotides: TGTGCCAGCAGCTTGCAGGGGGAGTCCTACAATGAGCAGTTCTTC. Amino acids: CASSLQGESYNEQFF.

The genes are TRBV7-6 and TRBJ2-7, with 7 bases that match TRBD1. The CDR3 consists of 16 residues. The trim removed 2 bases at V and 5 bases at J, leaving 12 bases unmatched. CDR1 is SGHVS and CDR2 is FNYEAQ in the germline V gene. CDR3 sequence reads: CASSLTFLRGPNEQYF. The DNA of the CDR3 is TGTGCCAGCAGCTTAACCTTTTTGAGGGGGCCTAACGAGCAGTACTTC.

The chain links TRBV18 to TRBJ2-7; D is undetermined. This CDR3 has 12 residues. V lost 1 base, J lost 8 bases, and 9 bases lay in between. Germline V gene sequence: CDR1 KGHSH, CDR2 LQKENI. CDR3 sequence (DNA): TGTGCCAGCTCACCACGGGCCCGGCAGCAGTACTTC. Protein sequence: CASSPRARQQYF.

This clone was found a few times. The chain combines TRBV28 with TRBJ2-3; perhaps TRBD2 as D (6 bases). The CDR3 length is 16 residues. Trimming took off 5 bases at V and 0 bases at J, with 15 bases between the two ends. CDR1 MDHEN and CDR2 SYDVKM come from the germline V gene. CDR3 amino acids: CASSLARRASTDTQYF. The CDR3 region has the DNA TGTGCCAGCAGTCTAGCGAGGAGGGCGAGCACAGATACGCAGTATTTT.

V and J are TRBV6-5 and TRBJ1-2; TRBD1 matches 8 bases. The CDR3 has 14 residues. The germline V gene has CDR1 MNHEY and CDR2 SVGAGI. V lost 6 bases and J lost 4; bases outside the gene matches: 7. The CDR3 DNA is TGTGCCAGCAGACCCGACAGGGGATCCTATGGCTACACCTTC. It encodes CASRPDRGSYGYTF.

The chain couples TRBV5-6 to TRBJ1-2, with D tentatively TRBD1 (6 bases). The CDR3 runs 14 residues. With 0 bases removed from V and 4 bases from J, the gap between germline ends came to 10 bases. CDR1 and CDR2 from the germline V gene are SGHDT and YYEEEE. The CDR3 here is CASSLEAGVYGYTF. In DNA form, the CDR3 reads TGTGCCAGCAGCTTGGAGGCAGGGGTCTATGGCTACACCTTC.

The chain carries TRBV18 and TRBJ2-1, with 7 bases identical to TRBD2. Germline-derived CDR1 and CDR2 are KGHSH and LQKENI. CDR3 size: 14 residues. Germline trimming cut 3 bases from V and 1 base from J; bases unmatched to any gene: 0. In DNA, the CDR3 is TGTGCCAGCTCACCTAGCGGGTCCTACAATGAGCAGTTCTTC. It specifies CASSPSGSYNEQFF.

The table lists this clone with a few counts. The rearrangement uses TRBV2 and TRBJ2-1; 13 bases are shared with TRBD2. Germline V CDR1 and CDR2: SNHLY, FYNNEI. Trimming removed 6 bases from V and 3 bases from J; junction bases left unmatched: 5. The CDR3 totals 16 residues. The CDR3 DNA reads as TGTGCCAGCAGGGTCGGACTAGCGGGAGTCTACAATGAGCAGTTCTTC. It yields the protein CASRVGLAGVYNEQFF.

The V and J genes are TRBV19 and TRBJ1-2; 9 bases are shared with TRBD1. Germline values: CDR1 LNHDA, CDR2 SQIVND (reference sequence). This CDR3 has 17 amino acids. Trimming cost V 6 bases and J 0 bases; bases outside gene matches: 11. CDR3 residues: CASRTPGQGLSNYGYTF. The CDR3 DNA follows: TGTGCCAGTAGGACCCCGGGACAGGGCTTATCTAACTATGGCTACACCTTC.

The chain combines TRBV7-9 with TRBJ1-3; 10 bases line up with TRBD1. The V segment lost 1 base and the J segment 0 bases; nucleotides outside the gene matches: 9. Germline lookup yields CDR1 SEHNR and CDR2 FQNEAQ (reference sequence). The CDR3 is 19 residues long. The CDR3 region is CASSLGTGTGDISGNTIYF. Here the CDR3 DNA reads TGTGCCAGCAGCTTAGGCACCGGGACAGGGGATATCTCTGGAAACACCATATATTTT.

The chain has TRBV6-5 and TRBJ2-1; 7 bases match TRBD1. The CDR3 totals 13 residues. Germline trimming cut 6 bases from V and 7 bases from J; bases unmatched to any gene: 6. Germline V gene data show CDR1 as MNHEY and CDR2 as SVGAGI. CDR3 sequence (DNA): TGTGCCAGCAGGGGACAGTTCACTAATGAGCAGTTCTTC. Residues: CASRGQFTNEQFF.

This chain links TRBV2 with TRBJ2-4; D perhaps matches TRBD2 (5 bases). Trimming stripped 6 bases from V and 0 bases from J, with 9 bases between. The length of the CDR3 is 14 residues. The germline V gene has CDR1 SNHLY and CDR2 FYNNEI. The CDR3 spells CASRAGEAKNIQYF. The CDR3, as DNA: TGTGCCAGCAGGGCCGGGGAAGCCAAAAACATTCAGTACTTC.

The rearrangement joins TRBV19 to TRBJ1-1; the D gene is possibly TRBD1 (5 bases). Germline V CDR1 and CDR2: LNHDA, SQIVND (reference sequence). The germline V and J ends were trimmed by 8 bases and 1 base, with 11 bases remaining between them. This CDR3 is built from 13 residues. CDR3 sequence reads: CASSKTENTEAFF. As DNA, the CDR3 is TGTGCCAGTTCCAAGACAGAGAACACTGAAGCTTTCTTT.

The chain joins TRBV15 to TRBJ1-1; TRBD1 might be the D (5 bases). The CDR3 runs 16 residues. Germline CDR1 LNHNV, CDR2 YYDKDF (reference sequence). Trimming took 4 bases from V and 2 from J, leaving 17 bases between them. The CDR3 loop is CATSTGRTWANTEAFF. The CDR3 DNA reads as TGTGCCACCAGCACAGGGCGCACCTGGGCTAACACTGAAGCTTTCTTT.

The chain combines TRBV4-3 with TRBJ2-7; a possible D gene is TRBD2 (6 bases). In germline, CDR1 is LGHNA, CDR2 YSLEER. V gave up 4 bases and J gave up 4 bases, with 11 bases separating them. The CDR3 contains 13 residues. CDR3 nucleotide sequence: TGCGCCAGCAGCCGCGGGGCAGGGTACGAGCAGTACTTC. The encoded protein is CASSRGAGYEQYF.

The CDR3 reads CASSDWTGANGYTF. In nucleotides, the CDR3 is TGCGCCAGCAGCGACTGGACAGGGGCGAATGGCTACACCTTC. The genes are TRBV5-1 and TRBJ1-2; 9 nucleotides align to TRBD1. The CDR3 contains 14 residues. Germline-derived CDR1 and CDR2 are SGHRS and YFSETQ. V lost 4 bases and J lost 6; bases outside the gene matches: 7. Full variable domain (remainder filled in from reference TRBV5-1 and TRBJ1-2): KAGVTQTPRYLIKTRGQQVTLSCSPISGHRSVSWYQQTPGQGLQFLFEYFSETQRNKGNFPGRFSGRQFSNSRSEMNVSTLELGDSALYLCASSDWTGANGYTFGSGTRLTVV.

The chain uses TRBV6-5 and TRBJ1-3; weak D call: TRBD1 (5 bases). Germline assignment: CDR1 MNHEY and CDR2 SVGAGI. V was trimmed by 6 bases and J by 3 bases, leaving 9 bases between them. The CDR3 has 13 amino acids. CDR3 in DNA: TGTGCCAGCAGCCCAACAGGTGGAAACACCATATATTTT. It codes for CASSPTGGNTIYF.

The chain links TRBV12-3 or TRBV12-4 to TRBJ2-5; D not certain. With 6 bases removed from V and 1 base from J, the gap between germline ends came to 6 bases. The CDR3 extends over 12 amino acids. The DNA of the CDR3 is TGTGCCAGCAGCTTCCTCCAAGAGACCCAGTACTTC. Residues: CASSFLQETQYF.

The CDR3 sequence is CASSYRWESYEQYF. DNA for the CDR3: TGTGCCAGCAGTTACCGGTGGGAGTCCTACGAGCAGTACTTC. The chain recombines TRBV6-5 with TRBJ2-7; D possibly corresponds to TRBD2 (5 bases). Trimming shortened V by 2 bases and J by 1 base, and 9 bases separated the two germline ends. The CDR3 covers 14 residues. The germline V gene has CDR1 MNHEY and CDR2 SVGAGI.

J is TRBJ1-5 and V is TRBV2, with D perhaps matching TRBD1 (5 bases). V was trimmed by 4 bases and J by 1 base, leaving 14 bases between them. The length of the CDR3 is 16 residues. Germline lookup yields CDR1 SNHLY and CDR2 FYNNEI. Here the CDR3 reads CASSGTGGVSNQPQHF. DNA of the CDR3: TGTGCCAGCAGTGGGACCGGGGGAGTAAGCAATCAGCCCCAGCATTTT.

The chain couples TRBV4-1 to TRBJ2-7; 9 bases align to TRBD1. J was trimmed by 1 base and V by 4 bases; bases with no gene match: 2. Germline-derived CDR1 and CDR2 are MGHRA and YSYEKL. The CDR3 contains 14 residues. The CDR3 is CASSPGTGSYEQYF. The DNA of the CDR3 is TGCGCCAGCAGCCCCGGGACAGGGTCCTACGAGCAGTACTTC.

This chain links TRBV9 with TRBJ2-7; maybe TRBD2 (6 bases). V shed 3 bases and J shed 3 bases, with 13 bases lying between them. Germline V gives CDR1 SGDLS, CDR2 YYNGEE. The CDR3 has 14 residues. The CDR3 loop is CASSAGTSYYEQYF. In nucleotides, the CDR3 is TGTGCCAGCAGCGCCGGGACTTCATACTACGAGCAGTACTTC.

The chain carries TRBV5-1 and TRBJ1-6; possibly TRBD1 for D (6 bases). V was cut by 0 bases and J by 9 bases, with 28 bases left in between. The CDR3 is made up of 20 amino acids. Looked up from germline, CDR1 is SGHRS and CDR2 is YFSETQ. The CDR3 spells CASSLARTGRLFPFSSPLHF. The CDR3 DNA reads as TGCGCCAGCAGCTTGGCCCGTACAGGGCGCCTATTCCCATTTAGTTCACCCCTCCACTTT.

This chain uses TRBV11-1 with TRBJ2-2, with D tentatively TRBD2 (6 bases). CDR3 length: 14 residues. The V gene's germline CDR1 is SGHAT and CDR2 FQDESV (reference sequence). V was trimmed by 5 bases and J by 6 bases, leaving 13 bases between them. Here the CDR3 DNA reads TGTGCCAGCAGCGGGGGACTTGGGGCCGGGGAGCTGTTTTTT. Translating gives CASSGGLGAGELFF.

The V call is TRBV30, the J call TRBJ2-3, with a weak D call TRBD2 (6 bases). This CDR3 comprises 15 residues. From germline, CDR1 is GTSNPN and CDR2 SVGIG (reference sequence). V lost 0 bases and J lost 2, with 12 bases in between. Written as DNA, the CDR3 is TGTGCCTGGAGTGTACGCCCGGGACTCACAGATACGCAGTATTTT. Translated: CAWSVRPGLTDTQYF.

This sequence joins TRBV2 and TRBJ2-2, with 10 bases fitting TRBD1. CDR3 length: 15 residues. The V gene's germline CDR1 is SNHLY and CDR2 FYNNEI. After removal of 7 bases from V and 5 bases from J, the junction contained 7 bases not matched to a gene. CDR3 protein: CASTTDRGPTGELFF. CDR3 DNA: TGTGCCAGCACCACAGACAGGGGGCCAACCGGGGAGCTGTTTTTT.

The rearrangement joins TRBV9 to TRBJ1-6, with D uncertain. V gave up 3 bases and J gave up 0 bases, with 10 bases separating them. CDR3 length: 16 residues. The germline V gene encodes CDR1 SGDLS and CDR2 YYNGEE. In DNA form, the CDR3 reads TGTGCCAGCAGCGGAGACGGGTCCTCCTATAATTCACCCCTCCACTTT. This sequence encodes CASSGDGSSYNSPLHF.